The present TCR beta chain was sequenced within a study of Graves' ophthalmopathy and Graves' hyperthyroidism. In its sample, this clonotype was seen a few times. Amplification of the TCR beta CDR3 regions used RNA transcripts (as template). HTBI-primed RT-PCR formed the first round, and a multiplex PCR formed the second. TCRdb reanalysed the multiplex PCR reads using MiXCR and keeps one entry per CDR3 protein. Here the sample spans around 1,000,000 distinct CDR3 sequences, about 38% being singletons. V was pared by 2 bases and J by 8 bases, with 15 bases between. Germline values: CDR1 LNHDA, CDR2 SQIVND (reference sequence). The CDR3 consists of 15 residues.

The chain employs TRBV19 and TRBJ1-4, with no clear D. This receptor was identified in an adult man with Graves' hyperthyroidism. Sequencing input: peripheral blood or thyroid tissue (not recorded which). CDR3 amino acids: CASSIMATSGEKLFF. In DNA form, the CDR3 reads TGTGCCAGTAGTATAATGGCCACCTCGGGAGAAAAACTGTTTTTT.